This is a list of T cell receptor beta chains from one sample in a study of T-cell reconstitution after alpha-beta-depleted transplantation in children. In TCRdb, the PCR reads were re-called with MiXCR into one record per CDR3 protein. The sample holds about 580,000 distinct CDR3 sequences; 23% are singletons and the top ten take over 12%. The material sequenced was PBMCs, mostly from graft donor cells, taken 360 days after TCRalphabeta/CD19-depleted stem cell transplant. Source of these receptors: a boy in the first two years of life who had a stem cell transplant for acute myeloid leukemia, so the T cells may come from the graft donor. Both conserved end residues are part of each CDR3. The order of the fields is J gene, clone size, D gene, V gene, CDR3 DNA, CDR3 protein. A D gene is named only where the DNA matches it firmly. Size is stated for part of the rows, as once, few or many counts, or as a class when the clone is expanded.

J gene: TRBJ2-2
clone size: .
D gene: TRBD2
V gene: TRBV7-6
CDR3 DNA: TGTGCCAGCAGCGCTCTAGCGGGGAGGGACACCGGGGAGCTGTTTTTT
CDR3 protein: CASSALAGRDTGELFF

J gene: TRBJ1-1
clone size: few
D gene: .
V gene: TRBV20-1
CDR3 DNA: TGCAGTGCCACGGACAGGAACACTGAAGCTTTCTTT
CDR3 protein: CSATDRNTEAFF

J gene: TRBJ1-4
clone size: .
D gene: .
V gene: TRBV7-6
CDR3 DNA: TGTGCCAGCAGCGACCGACAGGATAAACTGTTTTTT
CDR3 protein: CASSDRQDKLFF

J gene: TRBJ2-7
clone size: few
D gene: TRBD2
V gene: TRBV20-1
CDR3 DNA: TGCAGTGCTAGAGATCTGGCGGGGGGGGCCTACGAGCAGTACTTC
CDR3 protein: CSARDLAGGAYEQYF

J gene: TRBJ1-2
clone size: .
D gene: .
V gene: TRBV13
CDR3 DNA: TGTGCCAGCAGCCCCGCCCGGACAGCTAACTATGGCTACACCTTC
CDR3 protein: CASSPARTANYGYTF

J gene: TRBJ2-2
clone size: few
D gene: TRBD1
V gene: TRBV7-7
CDR3 DNA: TGTGCCAGCAGCTTGGGACAGGGGGCGACCGGGGAGCTGTTTTTT
CDR3 protein: CASSLGQGATGELFF

J gene: TRBJ2-1
clone size: many
D gene: TRBD2
V gene: TRBV20-1
CDR3 DNA: TGCAGTGCTAGAGAAGCGGGGGATTACAATGAGCAGTTCTTC
CDR3 protein: CSAREAGDYNEQFF

J gene: TRBJ2-3
clone size: few
D gene: .
V gene: TRBV12-3/TRBV12-4
CDR3 DNA: TGTGCCAGCAGTTTAGAAGTGGTAGTTGCTAGCACAGATACGCAGTATTTT
CDR3 protein: CASSLEVVVASTDTQYF

J gene: TRBJ2-2
clone size: .
D gene: .
V gene: TRBV29-1
CDR3 DNA: TGCAGCGTTGAAGATCCGGCAGGTCCCGGGGAGCTGTTTTTT
CDR3 protein: CSVEDPAGPGELFF

J gene: TRBJ2-2
clone size: .
D gene: .
V gene: TRBV7-9
CDR3 DNA: TGTGCCAGCAGCTTATTGTGGCAGGGGAGAGCCGGGGAGCTGTTTTTT
CDR3 protein: CASSLLWQGRAGELFF

J gene: TRBJ2-7
clone size: .
D gene: .
V gene: TRBV29-1
CDR3 DNA: TGCAGCGCTTATAGCACCGAGCAGTACTTC
CDR3 protein: CSAYSTEQYF

J gene: TRBJ2-1
clone size: many
D gene: TRBD2
V gene: TRBV29-1
CDR3 DNA: TGCAGCGTTGCCCAGCGGGGGCCCCAAGAGCAGTTCTTC
CDR3 protein: CSVAQRGPQEQFF

J gene: TRBJ2-7
clone size: many
D gene: TRBD1
V gene: TRBV30
CDR3 DNA: TGTGCCTGGGGACAGGGTACCTACGAGCAGTACTTC
CDR3 protein: CAWGQGTYEQYF

J gene: TRBJ2-5
clone size: .
D gene: .
V gene: TRBV15
CDR3 DNA: TGTGCCACCAGCAGAGATCTTGGGAGGGGGCCTCAAGAGACCCAGTACTTC
CDR3 protein: CATSRDLGRGPQETQYF

J gene: TRBJ2-5
clone size: .
D gene: .
V gene: TRBV20-1
CDR3 DNA: TGCAGTGCTAGAGGACAGTGGGACCAAGAGACCCAGTACTTC
CDR3 protein: CSARGQWDQETQYF

J gene: TRBJ2-7
clone size: many
D gene: .
V gene: TRBV7-9
CDR3 DNA: TGTGCCAGCAGCCTACCAGGACACCTTAGCTCCTACGAGCAGTACTTC
CDR3 protein: CASSLPGHLSSYEQYF

J gene: TRBJ2-4
clone size: .
D gene: TRBD2
V gene: TRBV12-3/TRBV12-4
CDR3 DNA: TGTGCCAGCAGTCCGATCCAGGGTGCCGGGGGGGCCAAAAACATTCAGTACTTC
CDR3 protein: CASSPIQGAGGAKNIQYF

J gene: TRBJ2-3
clone size: .
D gene: .
V gene: TRBV20-1
CDR3 DNA: TGCAGTGCTGGGGACGTAGGGCGCACAGATACGCAGTATTTT
CDR3 protein: CSAGDVGRTDTQYF

J gene: TRBJ2-2
clone size: .
D gene: TRBD1
V gene: TRBV5-1
CDR3 DNA: TGCGCCAGCAGCTTGTTCTGGTCGGCAGGGGGTGACGGGGAGCTGTTTTTT
CDR3 protein: CASSLFWSAGGDGELFF

J gene: TRBJ1-2
clone size: many
D gene: .
V gene: TRBV4-1
CDR3 DNA: TGCGCCAGCAGCCAAGATCTTTCGGCAGGAAGTGGCTACACCTTC
CDR3 protein: CASSQDLSAGSGYTF

J gene: TRBJ1-2
clone size: many
D gene: .
V gene: TRBV5-1
CDR3 DNA: TGCGCCAGCACCCTTGGAGGGGGGTTCTATGGCTACACCTTC
CDR3 protein: CASTLGGGFYGYTF

J gene: TRBJ2-1
clone size: .
D gene: TRBD1
V gene: TRBV12-3/TRBV12-4
CDR3 DNA: TGTGCCAGCAGTTTAACAGGGGGAATAAGTGAGCAGTTCTTC
CDR3 protein: CASSLTGGISEQFF

J gene: TRBJ2-7
clone size: .
D gene: TRBD1
V gene: TRBV9
CDR3 DNA: TGTGCCAGCAGCGTGACAGGGGATACCTACGAGCAGTACTTC
CDR3 protein: CASSVTGDTYEQYF

J gene: TRBJ1-1
clone size: many
D gene: .
V gene: TRBV29-1
CDR3 DNA: TGCAGCGTGGCGCGGGGGGCGAAGGGTAAAACTGAAGCTTTCTTT
CDR3 protein: CSVARGAKGKTEAFF

J gene: TRBJ2-2
clone size: .
D gene: TRBD1
V gene: TRBV6-5
CDR3 DNA: TGTGCCAGCAGTTACGAGACAGGGACCGGGGAGCTGTTTTTT
CDR3 protein: CASSYETGTGELFF

J gene: TRBJ2-1
clone size: .
D gene: TRBD1
V gene: TRBV18
CDR3 DNA: TGTGCCAGCTCGTGGGACAGGCCTAGCTCCTACAATGAGCAGTTCTTC
CDR3 protein: CASSWDRPSSYNEQFF

J gene: TRBJ1-2
clone size: .
D gene: .
V gene: TRBV6-1
CDR3 DNA: TGTGCCAGCAGTAGGACAGAAACTTATGGCTACACCTTC
CDR3 protein: CASSRTETYGYTF

J gene: TRBJ2-7
clone size: .
D gene: TRBD2
V gene: TRBV20-1
CDR3 DNA: TGCTGTGCTAGAGATTGGACGAGCGGGGGGTCCTACGAGCAGTACTTC
CDR3 protein: CCARDWTSGGSYEQYF